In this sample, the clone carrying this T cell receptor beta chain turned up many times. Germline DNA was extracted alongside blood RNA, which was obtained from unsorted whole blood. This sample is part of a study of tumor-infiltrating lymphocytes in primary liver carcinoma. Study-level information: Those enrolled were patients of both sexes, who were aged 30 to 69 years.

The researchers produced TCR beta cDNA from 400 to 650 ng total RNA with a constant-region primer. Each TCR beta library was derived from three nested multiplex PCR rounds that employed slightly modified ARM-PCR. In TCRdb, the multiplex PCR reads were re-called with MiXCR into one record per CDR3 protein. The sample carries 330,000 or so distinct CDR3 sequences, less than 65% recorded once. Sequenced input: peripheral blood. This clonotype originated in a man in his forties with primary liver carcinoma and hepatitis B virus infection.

The DNA of the CDR3 is TGTGCCATCAGTGAGAGGATGGGGGCCGGAGAGACCCAGTACTTC. Protein sequence: CAISERMGAGETQYF. V gene TRBV10-3 combines with J gene TRBJ2-5; possible D gene TRBD1, 6 bases. Germline V gene data show CDR1 as ENHRY and CDR2 as SYGVKD. V lost 2 bases and J 4 bases, leaving 14 bases between the germline ends. CDR3 length: 15 amino acids.